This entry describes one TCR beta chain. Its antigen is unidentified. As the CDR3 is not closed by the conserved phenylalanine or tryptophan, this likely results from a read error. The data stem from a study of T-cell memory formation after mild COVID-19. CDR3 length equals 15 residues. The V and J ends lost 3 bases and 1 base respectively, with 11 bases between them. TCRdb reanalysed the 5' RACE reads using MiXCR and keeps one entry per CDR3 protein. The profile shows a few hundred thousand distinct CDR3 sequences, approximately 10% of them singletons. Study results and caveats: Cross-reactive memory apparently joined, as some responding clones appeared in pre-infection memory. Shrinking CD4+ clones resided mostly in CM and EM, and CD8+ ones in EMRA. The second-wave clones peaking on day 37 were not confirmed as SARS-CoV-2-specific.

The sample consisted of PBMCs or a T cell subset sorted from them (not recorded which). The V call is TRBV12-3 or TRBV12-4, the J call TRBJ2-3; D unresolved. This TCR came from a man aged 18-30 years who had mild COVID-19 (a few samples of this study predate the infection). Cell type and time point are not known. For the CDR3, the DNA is TGTGCCAGCAGTTTCCCGGCGGTCGGCACAGATACGCAGTATTCT. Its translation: CASSFPAVGTDTQYS.